This TCR beta chain stems from a study of technical replicates of blood from a few donors. This CDR3 spans 13 amino acids. The V segment lost 7 bases and the J segment 2 bases; nucleotides outside the gene matches: 5. Germline CDR1 is SGHAT and CDR2 is FQNNGV. The data were produced by immunoSEQ multiplex PCR, yet TCRdb's version contains in-frame clones alone and is incomplete. Of tens of thousands of clones in the sample, around 85% were seen once. The sequenced sample was PBMCs. This rearrangement joins TRBV11-2 to TRBJ2-7; TRBD1 matches 7 bases. This receptor was obtained from a human donor in good health. Some clones in this sample may be carry-over from other donors' samples. CDR3 loop: CASTGTATYEQYF. DNA of the CDR3: TGTGCCAGCACCGGGACAGCTACCTACGAGCAGTACTTC.